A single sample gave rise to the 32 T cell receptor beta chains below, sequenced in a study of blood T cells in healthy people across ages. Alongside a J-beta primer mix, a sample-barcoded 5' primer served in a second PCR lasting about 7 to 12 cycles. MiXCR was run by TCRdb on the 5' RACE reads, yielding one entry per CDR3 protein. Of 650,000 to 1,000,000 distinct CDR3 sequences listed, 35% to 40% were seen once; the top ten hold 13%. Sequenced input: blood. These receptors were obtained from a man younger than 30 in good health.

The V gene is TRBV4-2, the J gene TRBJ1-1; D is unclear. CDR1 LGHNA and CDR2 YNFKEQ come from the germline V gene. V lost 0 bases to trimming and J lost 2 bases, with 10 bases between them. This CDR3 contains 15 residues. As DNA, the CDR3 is TGTGCCAGCAGCCAAGAGGCGGTGGGAAACACTGAAGCTTTCTTT. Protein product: CASSQEAVGNTEAFF.

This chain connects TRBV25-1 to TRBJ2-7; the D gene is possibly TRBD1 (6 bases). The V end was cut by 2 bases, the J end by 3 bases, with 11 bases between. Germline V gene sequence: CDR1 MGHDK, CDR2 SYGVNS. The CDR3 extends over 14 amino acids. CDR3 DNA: TGTGCCAGCAGTGAAACCGGGACAAACTACGAGCAGTACTTC. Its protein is CASSETGTNYEQYF.

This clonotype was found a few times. CDR3 coding DNA: TGTGCCAGCAGCTTAATGGGTGGGGGCGAGACCCAGTACTTC. This translates into CASSLMGGGETQYF. V and J are TRBV7-9 and TRBJ2-5, with D maybe TRBD1 (6 bases). V lost 2 bases, J lost 5 bases, and 12 bases lay in between. Germline V CDR1 and CDR2: SEHNR, FQNEAQ (reference sequence). CDR3 length: 14 amino acids. The full variable domain, its missing parts supplied by reference TRBV7-9 and TRBJ2-5, is DTGVSQNPRHKITKRGQNVTFRCDPISEHNRLYWYRQTLGQGPEFLTYFQNEAQLEKSRLLSDRFSAERPKGSFSTLEIQRTEQGDSAMYLCASSLMGGGETQYFGPGTRLLVL.

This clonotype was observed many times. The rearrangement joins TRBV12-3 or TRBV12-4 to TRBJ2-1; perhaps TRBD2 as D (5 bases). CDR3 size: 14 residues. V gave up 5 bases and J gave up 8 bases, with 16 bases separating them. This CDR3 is CASSGRLGGDEQFF. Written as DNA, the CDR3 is TGTGCCAGCAGTGGGCGCCTAGGAGGCGATGAGCAGTTCTTC.

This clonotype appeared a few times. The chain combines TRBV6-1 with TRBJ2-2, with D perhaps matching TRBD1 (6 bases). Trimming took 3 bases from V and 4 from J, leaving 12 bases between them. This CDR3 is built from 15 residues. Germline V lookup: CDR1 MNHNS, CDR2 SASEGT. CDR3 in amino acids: CASSDSMGATGELFF. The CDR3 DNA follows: TGTGCCAGCAGTGATAGTATGGGGGCCACCGGGGAGCTGTTTTTT.

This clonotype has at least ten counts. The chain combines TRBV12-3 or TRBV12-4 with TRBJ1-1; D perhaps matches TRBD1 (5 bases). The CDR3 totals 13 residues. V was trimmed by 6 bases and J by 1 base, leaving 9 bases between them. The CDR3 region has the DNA TGTGCCAGCAGCGGGGGACGGAACACTGAAGCTTTCTTT. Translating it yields CASSGGRNTEAFF.

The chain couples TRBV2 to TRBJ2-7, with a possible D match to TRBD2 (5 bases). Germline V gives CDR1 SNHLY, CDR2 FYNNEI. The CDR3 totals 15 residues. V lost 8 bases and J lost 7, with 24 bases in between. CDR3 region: CASGRNMGRYNEQYF. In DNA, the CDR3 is TGTGCCAGCGGGAGAAACATGGGGAGATACAATGAGCAGTACTTC.

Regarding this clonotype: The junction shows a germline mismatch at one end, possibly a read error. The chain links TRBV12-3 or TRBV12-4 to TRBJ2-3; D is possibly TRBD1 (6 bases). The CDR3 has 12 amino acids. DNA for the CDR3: TGCGCCGGCAGTTTAGGGGGAGATACGCAGTATTTT. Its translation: CAGSLGGDTQYF.

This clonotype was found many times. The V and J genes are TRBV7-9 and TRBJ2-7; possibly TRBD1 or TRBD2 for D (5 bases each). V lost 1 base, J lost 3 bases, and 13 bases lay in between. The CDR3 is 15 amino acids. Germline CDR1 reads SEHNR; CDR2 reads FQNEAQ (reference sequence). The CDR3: CASSLGGTKGYEQYF. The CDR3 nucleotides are TGTGCCAGCAGCTTAGGGGGGACCAAGGGCTACGAGCAGTACTTC.

The CDR3 reads CSVSRQGGLGNQPQHF. In nucleotides, the CDR3 is TGCAGCGTAAGTCGGCAGGGGGGTTTGGGCAATCAGCCCCAGCATTTT. This rearrangement joins TRBV29-1 to TRBJ1-5; TRBD1 matches 7 bases. J was trimmed by 2 bases and V by 6 bases; bases with no gene match: 13. CDR3 length: 16 residues. The V gene's germline CDR1 is SQVTM and CDR2 ANQGSEA.

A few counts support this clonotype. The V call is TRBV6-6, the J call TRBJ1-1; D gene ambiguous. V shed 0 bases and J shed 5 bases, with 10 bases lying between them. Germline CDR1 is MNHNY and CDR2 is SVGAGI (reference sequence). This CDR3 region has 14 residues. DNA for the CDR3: TGTGCCAGCAGTTACTCTGGTCGAGATACTGAAGCTTTCTTT. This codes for CASSYSGRDTEAFF.

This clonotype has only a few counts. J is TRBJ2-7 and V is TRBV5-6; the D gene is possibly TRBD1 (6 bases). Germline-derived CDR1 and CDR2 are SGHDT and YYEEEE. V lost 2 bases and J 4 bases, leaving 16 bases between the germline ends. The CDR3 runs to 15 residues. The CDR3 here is CASSLPWDTTYEQYF. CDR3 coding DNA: TGTGCCAGCAGCTTACCGTGGGACACCACATACGAGCAGTACTTC.

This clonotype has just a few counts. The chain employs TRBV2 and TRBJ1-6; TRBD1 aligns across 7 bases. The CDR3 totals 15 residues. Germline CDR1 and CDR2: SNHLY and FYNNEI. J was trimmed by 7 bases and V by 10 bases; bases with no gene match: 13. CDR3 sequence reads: CATPVGGEWNSPLHF. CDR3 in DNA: TGTGCCACCCCCGTAGGGGGCGAGTGGAATTCACCCCTCCACTTT.

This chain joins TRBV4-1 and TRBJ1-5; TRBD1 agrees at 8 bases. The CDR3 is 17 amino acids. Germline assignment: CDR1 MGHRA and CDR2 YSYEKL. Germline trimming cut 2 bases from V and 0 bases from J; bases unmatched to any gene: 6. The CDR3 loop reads CASSQKETGASNQPQHF. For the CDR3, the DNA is TGCGCCAGCAGCCAAAAGGAGACAGGGGCTAGCAATCAGCCCCAGCATTTT.

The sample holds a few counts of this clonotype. For the CDR3, the DNA is TGCGCCAGCAGCCAATCGAAGGGTGAAGCTTTCTTT. The encoded protein is CASSQSKGEAFF. The chain carries TRBV4-1 and TRBJ1-1; D remains unclear. There are 12 residues in the CDR3. The germline gives CDR1 MGHRA, CDR2 YSYEKL. With 2 bases removed from V and 7 bases from J, the gap between germline ends came to 8 bases.

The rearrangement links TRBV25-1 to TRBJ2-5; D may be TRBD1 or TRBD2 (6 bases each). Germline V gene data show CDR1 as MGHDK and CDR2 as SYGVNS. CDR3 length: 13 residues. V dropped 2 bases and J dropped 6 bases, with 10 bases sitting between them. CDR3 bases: TGTGCCAGCAGTGAAACAGGGAGGCAGACCCAGTACTTC. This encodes CASSETGRQTQYF. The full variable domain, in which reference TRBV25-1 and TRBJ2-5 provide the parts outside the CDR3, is EADIYQTPRYLVIGTGKKITLECSQTMGHDKMYWYQQDPGMELHLIHYSYGVNSTEKGDLSSESTVSRIRTEHFPLTLESARPSHTSQYLCASSETGRQTQYFGPGTRLLVL.

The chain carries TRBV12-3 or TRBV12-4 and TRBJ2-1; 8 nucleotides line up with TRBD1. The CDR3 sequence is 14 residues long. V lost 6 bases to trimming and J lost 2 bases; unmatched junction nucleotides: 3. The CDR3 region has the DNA TGTGCCAGCAGAATACAGGGGGCCTACAATGAGCAGTTCTTC. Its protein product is CASRIQGAYNEQFF.

CDR3 region: CASSTDSPNQPQHF. In DNA, the CDR3 is TGTGCCAGCAGCACGGACAGCCCCAATCAGCCCCAGCATTTT. V is TRBV7-9 and J is TRBJ1-5, with D possibly matching TRBD1 (6 bases). Germline V lookup: CDR1 SEHNR, CDR2 FQNEAQ (reference sequence). V lost 5 bases to trimming and J lost 3 bases, with 11 bases between them. This CDR3 region has 14 residues. The full variable domain, in which reference TRBV7-9 and TRBJ1-5 provide the parts outside the CDR3, is DTGVSQNPRHKITKRGQNVTFRCDPISEHNRLYWYRQTLGQGPEFLTYFQNEAQLEKSRLLSDRFSAERPKGSFSTLEIQRTEQGDSAMYLCASSTDSPNQPQHFGDGTRLSIL.

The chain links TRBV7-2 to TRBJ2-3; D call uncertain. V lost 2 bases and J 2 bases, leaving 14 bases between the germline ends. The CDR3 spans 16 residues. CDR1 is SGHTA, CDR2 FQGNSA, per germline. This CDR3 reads CASSLFTASYTDTQYF. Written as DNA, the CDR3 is TGTGCCAGCAGCTTATTTACAGCCTCTTACACAGATACGCAGTATTTT.

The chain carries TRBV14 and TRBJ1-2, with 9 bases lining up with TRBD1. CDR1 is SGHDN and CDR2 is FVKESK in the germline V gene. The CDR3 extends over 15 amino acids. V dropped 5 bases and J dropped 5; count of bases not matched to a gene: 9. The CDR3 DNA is TGTGCCAGCAGCTTTACACCGGACAGGGGATATGGCTACACCTTC. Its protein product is CASSFTPDRGYGYTF.

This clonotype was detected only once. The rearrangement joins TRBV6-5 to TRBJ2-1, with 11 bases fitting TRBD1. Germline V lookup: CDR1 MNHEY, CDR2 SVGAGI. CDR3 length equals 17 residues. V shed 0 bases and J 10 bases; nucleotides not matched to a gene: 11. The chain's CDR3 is CASSYSGWDRGTYEQFF. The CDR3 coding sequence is TGTGCCAGCAGTTACTCGGGGTGGGACAGGGGGACCTACGAGCAGTTCTTC.

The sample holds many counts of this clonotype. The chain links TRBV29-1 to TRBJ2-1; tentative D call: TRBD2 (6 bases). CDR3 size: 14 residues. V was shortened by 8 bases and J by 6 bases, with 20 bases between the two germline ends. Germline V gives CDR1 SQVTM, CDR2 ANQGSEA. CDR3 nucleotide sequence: TGCAGCACGTCCCAATCAGCGGGTTCCAATGAGCAGTTCTTC. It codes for CSTSQSAGSNEQFF.

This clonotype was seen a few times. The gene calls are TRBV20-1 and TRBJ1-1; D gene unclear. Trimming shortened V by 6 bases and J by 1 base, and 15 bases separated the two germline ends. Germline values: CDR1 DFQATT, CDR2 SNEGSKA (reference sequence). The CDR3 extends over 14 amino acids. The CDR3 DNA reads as TGCAGTGCATCGCCGGGATCCACGAACACTGAAGCTTTCTTT. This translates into CSASPGSTNTEAFF.

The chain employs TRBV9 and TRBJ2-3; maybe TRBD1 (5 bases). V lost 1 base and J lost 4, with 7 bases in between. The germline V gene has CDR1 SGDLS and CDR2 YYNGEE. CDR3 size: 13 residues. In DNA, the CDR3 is TGTGCCAGCAGCGTACAGGGCCCAGATACGCAGTATTTT. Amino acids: CASSVQGPDTQYF.

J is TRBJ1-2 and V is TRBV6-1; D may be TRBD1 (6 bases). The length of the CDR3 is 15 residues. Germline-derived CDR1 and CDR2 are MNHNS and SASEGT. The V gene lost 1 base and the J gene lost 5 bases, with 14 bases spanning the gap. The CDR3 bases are TGTGCCAGCAGTGAAGATGGGGGGCGCCGGTATGGCTACACCTTC. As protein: CASSEDGGRRYGYTF.

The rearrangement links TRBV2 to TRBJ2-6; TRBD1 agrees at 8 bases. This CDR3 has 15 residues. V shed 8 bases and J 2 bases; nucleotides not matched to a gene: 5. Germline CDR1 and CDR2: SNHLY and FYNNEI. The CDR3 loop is CASGEQGAGANVLTF. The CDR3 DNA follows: TGTGCCAGCGGGGAACAGGGGGCTGGGGCCAACGTCCTGACTTTC.

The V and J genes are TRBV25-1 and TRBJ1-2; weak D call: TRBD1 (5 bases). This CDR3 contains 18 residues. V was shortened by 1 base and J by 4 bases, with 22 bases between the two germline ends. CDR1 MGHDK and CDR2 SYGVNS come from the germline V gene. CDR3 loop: CASSEFWDASESGYGYTF. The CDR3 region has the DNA TGTGCCAGCAGTGAATTCTGGGACGCCTCTGAGTCAGGCTATGGCTACACCTTC.

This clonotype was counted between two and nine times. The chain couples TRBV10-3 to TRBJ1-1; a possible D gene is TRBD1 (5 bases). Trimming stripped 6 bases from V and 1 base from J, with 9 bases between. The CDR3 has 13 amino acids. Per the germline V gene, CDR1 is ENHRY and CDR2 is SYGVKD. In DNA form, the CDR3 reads TGTGCCATCAGCCTGCAGGGGAACACTGAAGCTTTCTTT. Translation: CAISLQGNTEAFF.

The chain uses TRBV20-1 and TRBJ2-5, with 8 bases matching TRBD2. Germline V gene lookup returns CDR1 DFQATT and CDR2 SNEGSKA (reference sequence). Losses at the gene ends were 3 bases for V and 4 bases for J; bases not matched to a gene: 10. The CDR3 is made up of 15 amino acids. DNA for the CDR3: TGCAGTGCTAGGGGGGTAGCGGGGTTGGGAGAGACCCAGTACTTC. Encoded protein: CSARGVAGLGETQYF.

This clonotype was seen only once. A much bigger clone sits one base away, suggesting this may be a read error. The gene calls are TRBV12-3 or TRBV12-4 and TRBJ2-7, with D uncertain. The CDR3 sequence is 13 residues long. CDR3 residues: CANSPQDPYEQYF. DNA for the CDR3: TGTGCCAACAGTCCTCAGGACCCCTACGAGCAGTACTTC.

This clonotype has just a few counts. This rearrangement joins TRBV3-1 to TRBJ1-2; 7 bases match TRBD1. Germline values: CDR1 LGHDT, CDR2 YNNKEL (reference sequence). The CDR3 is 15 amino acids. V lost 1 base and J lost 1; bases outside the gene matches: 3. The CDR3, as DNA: TGTGCCAGCAGCCAAGGGGACAGAATTAACTATGGCTACACCTTC. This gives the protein CASSQGDRINYGYTF.

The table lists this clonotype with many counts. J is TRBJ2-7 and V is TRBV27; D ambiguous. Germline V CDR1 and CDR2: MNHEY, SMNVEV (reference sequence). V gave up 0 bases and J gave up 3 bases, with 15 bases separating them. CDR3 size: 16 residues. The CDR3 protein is CASSLSIRSSYYEQYF. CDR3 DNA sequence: TGTGCCAGCAGTTTATCGATTAGAAGTAGTTACTACGAGCAGTACTTC.